The entry below describes one TCR beta chain. The antigen remains unidentified. TCRdb recomputed calls from the RT-PCR reads with MiXCR, one row per CDR3 protein. Among about 700,000 distinct CDR3 sequences listed, around 13% were seen once. This specimen comes from a study of response to subunit inactivated influenza vaccine. General observations from the study: The study's authors posited that every seasonal influenza vaccination enlists few new T cells.

This clonotype was obtained from a man in his forties or fifties who received an inactivated influenza vaccine. The input for sequencing was PBMCs from blood, taken less than 15 days before vaccination.

This CDR3 reads CATSDGGQGASEQYF. DNA of the CDR3: TGTGCCACCAGTGATGGGGGACAGGGGGCATCCGAGCAGTACTTC. The rearrangement joins TRBV24-1 to TRBJ2-7; 12 positions match TRBD1. The CDR3 is made up of 15 amino acids. Trimming removed 3 bases from V and 6 bases from J; junction bases left unmatched: 5. Germline CDR1 reads KGHDR; CDR2 reads SFDVKD.